This T cell receptor (beta chain) was captured in a study of OX40 agonist ivuxolimab in advanced cancers. Overall study context: Patients with hepatocellular carcinoma, melanoma, renal cell or head and neck cancer made up the dose-escalation patients. Partial responses were observed in three patients, of whom one had hepatocellular carcinoma and two had cutaneous melanoma.

On this clone: Its cognate antigen is unknown.

The CDR3 sequence is 15 residues long. The V and J ends lost 1 base and 7 bases, in that order; junction bases with no gene match: 7. CDR1 and CDR2 (germline): SGHDT, YYEEEE. Points from the study as a whole: Low normalized T-cell clonal expansion was also seen in some nonresponders.

Patients had blood sampled at baseline and again on cycle 4 day 1 and cycle 7 day 1. Some clones are missing from TCRdb's copy, which holds only in-frame ones; the method was immunoSEQ multiplex PCR. The table has 75,000 to 100,000 clones, around 80% seen once. The chain carries TRBV5-6 and TRBJ1-2; 10 bases fit TRBD1. The specimen comprised CD4+ or CD8+ T cells sorted from blood, sampled in a trial of the OX40 agonist ivuxolimab. This sequence originates from an adult with an advanced solid tumor such as melanoma, head and neck, liver or kidney cancer. CDR3 sequence (DNA): TGTGCCAGCAGCTTGAGACAGGGGGCTGGCGGTGGCTACACCTTC. Amino acid sequence: CASSLRQGAGGGYTF.